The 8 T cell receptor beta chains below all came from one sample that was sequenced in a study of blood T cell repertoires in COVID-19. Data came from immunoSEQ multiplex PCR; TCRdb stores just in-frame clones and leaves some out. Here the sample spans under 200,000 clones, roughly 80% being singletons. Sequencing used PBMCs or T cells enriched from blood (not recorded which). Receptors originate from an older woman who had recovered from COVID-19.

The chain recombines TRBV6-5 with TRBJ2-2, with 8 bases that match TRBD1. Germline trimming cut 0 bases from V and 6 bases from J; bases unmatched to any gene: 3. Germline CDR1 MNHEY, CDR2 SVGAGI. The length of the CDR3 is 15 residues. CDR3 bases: TGTGCCAGCAGTTACTCGTCAGGGGGCGCCGGGGAGCTGTTTTTT. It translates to CASSYSSGGAGELFF.

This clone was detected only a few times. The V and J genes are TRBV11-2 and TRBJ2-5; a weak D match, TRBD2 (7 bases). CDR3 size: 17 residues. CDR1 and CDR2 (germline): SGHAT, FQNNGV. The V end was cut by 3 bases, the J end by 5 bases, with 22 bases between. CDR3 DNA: TGTGCCAGCAGCTTCTCGGGCCGGGGGGCGCCCGGGGAGACCCAGTACTTC. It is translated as CASSFSGRGAPGETQYF.

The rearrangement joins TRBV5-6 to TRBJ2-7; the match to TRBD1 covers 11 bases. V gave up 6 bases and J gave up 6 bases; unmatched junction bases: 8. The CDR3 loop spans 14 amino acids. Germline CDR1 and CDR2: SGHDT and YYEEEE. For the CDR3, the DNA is TGTGCCAGCACCCGGACAGGGGGCTTAAGCGAGCAGTACTTC. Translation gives CASTRTGGLSEQYF.

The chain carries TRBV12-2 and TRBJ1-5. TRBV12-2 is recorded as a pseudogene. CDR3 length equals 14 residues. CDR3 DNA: TGTGCAAGTCGCTTAGCGCGGGGGCATCAGCCCCAGCATTTT. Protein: CASRLARGHQPQHF.

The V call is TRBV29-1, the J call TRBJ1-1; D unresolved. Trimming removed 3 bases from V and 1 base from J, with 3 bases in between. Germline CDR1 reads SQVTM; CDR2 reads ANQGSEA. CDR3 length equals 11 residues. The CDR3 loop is CSVDRNTEAFF. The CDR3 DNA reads TGCAGCGTTGACAGGAACACTGAAGCTTTCTTT.

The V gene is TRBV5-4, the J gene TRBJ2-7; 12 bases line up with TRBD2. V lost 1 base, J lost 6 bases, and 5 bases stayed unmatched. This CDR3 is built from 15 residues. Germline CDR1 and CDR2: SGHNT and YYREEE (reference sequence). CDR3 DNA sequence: TGTGCCAGCAGCTTGCCGCTAGCGGGGGGGCCCGAGCAGTACTTC. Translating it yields CASSLPLAGGPEQYF.

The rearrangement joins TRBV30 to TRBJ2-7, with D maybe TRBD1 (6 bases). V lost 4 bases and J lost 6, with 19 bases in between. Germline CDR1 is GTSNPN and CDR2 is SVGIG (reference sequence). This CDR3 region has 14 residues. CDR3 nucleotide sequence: TGTGCCTGGAAACCAACAGGGTATAGCTCCGAGCAGTACTTC. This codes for CAWKPTGYSSEQYF.

CDR3 nucleotides: TGTGCCAGCAGTGACCAGGGGCAGCCCCAGCATTTT. Its translation is CASSDQGQPQHF. The chain has TRBV12-3 or TRBV12-4 and TRBJ1-5; possible D gene TRBD1, 6 bases. Trimming took off 5 bases at V and 7 bases at J, with 9 bases between the two ends. The CDR3 sequence is 12 residues long.